This T cell receptor (beta chain) was profiled in a study of CD8+CD57+ T cells in acquired aplastic anemia. Turning to the study itself: The sorted CD4+ and CD8+ cells yielded an average around 3.2 ug of DNA. Findings of the study overall: Patients versus controls showed no significant CD8+ Simpson's diversity difference. Between patients and controls, some 31 CD8+ CDR3 sequences were found in common.

As for this clonotype: Its antigen is not known.

Genomic DNA, serving as template, underwent TCR beta VDJ and CDR3 profiling. MiXCR was run by TCRdb on the reads, yielding one entry per CDR3 protein. The data show approximately 270,000 distinct CDR3 sequences, 56% seen once. The germline V gene has CDR1 SGHVT and CDR2 SQSDAQ. CDR3 length equals 20 residues. V lost 5 bases, J lost 5 bases, and 21 bases stayed unmatched. This rearrangement joins TRBV7-4 to TRBJ2-1; the match to TRBD2 covers 10 bases. The sequencing input was sorted CD4+, CD8+, or CD8+CD57+ T cells (not recorded which) from PBMCs. The source of this sequence is a human donor with severe aplastic anemia or a healthy control (not recorded which). The CDR3, as DNA: TGTGCCAGCAGCCATTTCCGGCTAGCGGGAGCTGTGGGACCCAACAATGAGCAGTTCTTC. This sequence encodes CASSHFRLAGAVGPNNEQFF.